The subject of this entry is one T cell receptor (beta chain). What it binds is not known. The CDR3 contains 17 residues. Per the germline V gene, CDR1 is MDHEN and CDR2 is SYDVKM. The trim removed 1 base at V and 1 base at J, leaving 9 bases unmatched. This entry comes from a study of blood T cells in healthy people across ages. Study observations and caveats: TCR beta diversity per million T cells fell roughly linearly with age. The unsorted PBMCs prevented any conclusive comparison of naive versus antigen-experienced cells.

Primers used in a second PCR of about 7 to 12 cycles were a sample-barcoded 5' primer and a J-beta primer mix. Each of the samples gave a minimum of 3 million paired-end reads that contained CDR3. TCRdb itself ran the 5' RACE reads through MiXCR, one entry per CDR3 protein. The sample comprises hundreds of thousands of distinct CDR3 sequences, less than 80% of which are singletons, and 25% to 35% rests with the top ten. What was sequenced was blood. This chain uses TRBV28 with TRBJ1-1, with TRBD1 matching 7 bases. The receptor comes from a man under 40 in good health. The CDR3 DNA reads TGTGCCAGCAGTTTATTCCAGGGGGATATGGGGAACACTGAAGCTTTCTTT. It translates to CASSLFQGDMGNTEAFF.